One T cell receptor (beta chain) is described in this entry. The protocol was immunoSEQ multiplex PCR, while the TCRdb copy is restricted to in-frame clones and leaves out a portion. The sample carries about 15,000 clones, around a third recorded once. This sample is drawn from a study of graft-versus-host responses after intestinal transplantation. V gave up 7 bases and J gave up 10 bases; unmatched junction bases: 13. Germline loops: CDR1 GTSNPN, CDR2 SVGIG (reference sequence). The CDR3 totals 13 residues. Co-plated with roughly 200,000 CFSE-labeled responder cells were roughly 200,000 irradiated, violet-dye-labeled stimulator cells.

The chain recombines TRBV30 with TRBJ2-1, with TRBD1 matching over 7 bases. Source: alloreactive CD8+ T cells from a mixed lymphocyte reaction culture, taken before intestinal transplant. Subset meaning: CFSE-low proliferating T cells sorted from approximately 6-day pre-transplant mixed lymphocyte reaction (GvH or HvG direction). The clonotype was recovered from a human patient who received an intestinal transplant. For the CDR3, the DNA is TGTGCCTTTTCCGGGACAGTTTTTATCGAGCAGTTCTTC. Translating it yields CAFSGTVFIEQFF.